What follows are 29 T cell receptor beta chains derived from one specimen sequenced in a study of blood T cell dynamics during melanoma immunotherapy (dated by TCRdb to 2018 to 2020). The sample's time point label, decoded: week 3, after first cycle of checkpoint inhibitor. Library preparation was by the immunoSEQ multiplex PCR assay. TCRdb carries this immuneACCESS record with in-frame sequences only. Its versions omit some clonotypes, under half of them owing to an unresolved V gene in the studies checked, with the rest unexplained. The sample profile shows fewer than 20,000 clones; approximately 94% of them were found once. Under 0.25% of the sample is held by the ten biggest clonotypes. The sample in question was effector memory CD8+ T cells from blood, obtained from a patient treated with checkpoint blockade. The source of these receptors is a human donor with melanoma.

This chain uses TRBV2 with TRBJ2-1; D is uncertain. From germline, CDR1 is SNHLY and CDR2 FYNNEI. There are 10 residues in the CDR3. Trimming cost V 8 bases and J 6 bases, with 5 bases left between them. The CDR3 DNA is TGTGCCAGCCGAGGCAATGAGCAGTTCTTC. Translating gives CASRGNEQFF.

The gene calls are TRBV5-1 and TRBJ1-1; D gene uncertain. Germline-derived CDR1 and CDR2 are SGHRS and YFSETQ. The CDR3 runs 14 residues. Trimming removed 4 bases from V and 10 bases from J, with 20 bases in between. The CDR3 is CASSPSRAPLGAFF. For the CDR3, the DNA is TGCGCCAGCAGCCCCTCGAGGGCCCCTCTCGGAGCTTTCTTT.

The chain recombines TRBV23-1 with TRBJ1-3; D gene uncertain. TRBV23-1 is an open reading frame whose function is uncertain. V was cut by 0 bases and J by 5 bases, with 23 bases left in between. The CDR3 consists of 19 residues. In DNA form, the CDR3 reads TGCGCCAGCAGTCAATCATTAGATAGGGAGGGCCACTGGCGAAACACCATATATTTT. Protein sequence: CASSQSLDREGHWRNTIYF.

The chain links TRBV2 to TRBJ1-5; a weak D match, TRBD1 (5 bases). CDR1 SNHLY and CDR2 FYNNEI come from the germline V gene. The CDR3 has 13 amino acids. The V end lost 6 bases, the J end lost 6 bases, and 12 bases lay between the germline ends. The CDR3, as DNA: TGTGCCAGCAGAGACCAGGGTGTTCAGCCCCAGCATTTT. Residues: CASRDQGVQPQHF.

V gene TRBV6-6 combines with J gene TRBJ2-7; D call uncertain. The CDR3 runs 13 residues. Germline CDR1 and CDR2: MNHNY and SVGAGI (reference sequence). V shed 0 bases and J shed 2 bases, with 5 bases lying between them. CDR3 residues: CASSYSGPYEQYF. CDR3 sequence (DNA): TGTGCCAGCAGTTACTCTGGCCCCTACGAGCAGTACTTC.

The chain links TRBV29-1 to TRBJ2-1, with a weak D call TRBD2 (6 bases). Germline V gene lookup returns CDR1 SQVTM and CDR2 ANQGSEA. Deletions cut 4 bases from V and 4 bases from J, with 17 bases between. There are 15 residues in the CDR3. The CDR3 DNA reads TGCAGCGTTGCCCCTCGAGGCGGGGTATACAATGAGCAGTTCTTC. This sequence encodes CSVAPRGGVYNEQFF.

This clone was seen only once. This chain joins TRBV19 and TRBJ2-3; 10 bases are shared with TRBD2. The CDR3 consists of 17 residues. V was pared by 5 bases and J by 1 base, with 9 bases of the junction left unmatched. Germline CDR1 is LNHDA and CDR2 is SQIVND (reference sequence). The CDR3: CASSPASGTSGTDTQYF. The CDR3 DNA reads TGTGCCAGTAGTCCTGCCTCCGGGACTAGCGGCACAGATACGCAGTATTTT.

This clone came up a few times. The J gene is TRBJ2-1, the V gene TRBV7-3; a weak D match, TRBD1 (5 bases). CDR1 SGHTA and CDR2 FQGTGA come from the germline V gene. The CDR3 spans 13 residues. V gave up 2 bases and J gave up 7 bases, with 9 bases separating them. The CDR3 here is CASSLGAWNEQFF. DNA for the CDR3: TGTGCCAGCAGCTTAGGGGCTTGGAATGAGCAGTTCTTC.

V gene TRBV9 combines with J gene TRBJ2-2; unclear D gene. CDR3 length equals 12 residues. The V end was cut by 2 bases, the J end by 3 bases, with 2 bases between. Germline assignment: CDR1 SGDLS and CDR2 YYNGEE. In DNA form, the CDR3 reads TGTGCCAGCAGCGTCGACACCGGGGAGCTGTTTTTT. Protein product: CASSVDTGELFF.

This sequence joins TRBV2 and TRBJ2-7, with 10 bases that match TRBD1. V shed 8 bases and J 3 bases; nucleotides not matched to a gene: 25. Per germline, CDR1 SNHLY and CDR2 FYNNEI. This CDR3 region has 20 residues. CDR3 bases: TGTGCCAGCCTACGGACCCTCTTAGACAGGGGGCGTTTCCCCCGCTACGAGCAGTACTTC. Amino acids: CASLRTLLDRGRFPRYEQYF. The entire variable domain, with the rest obtained from reference TRBV2 and TRBJ2-7, is as follows: EPEVTQTPSHQVTQMGQEVILRCVPISNHLYFYWYRQILGQKVEFLVSFYNNEISEKSEIFDDQFSVERPDGSNFTLKIRSTKLEDSAMYFCASLRTLLDRGRFPRYEQYFGPGTRLTVT.

The chain links TRBV18 to TRBJ1-2; D remains ambiguous. Trimming took 4 bases from V and 8 from J, leaving 17 bases between them. The CDR3 extends over 14 amino acids. The germline V gene encodes CDR1 KGHSH and CDR2 LQKENI. CDR3 protein: CASSQPLEPSGYTF. For the CDR3, the DNA is TGTGCCAGCTCACAACCCCTCGAACCCAGCGGCTACACCTTC.

The chain carries TRBV6-6 and TRBJ2-1; no firm D call. Trimming cost V 0 bases and J 2 bases, with 5 bases left between them. The CDR3 runs to 14 residues. CDR1 MNHNY and CDR2 SVGAGI come from the germline V gene (reference sequence). The CDR3 DNA is TGTGCCAGCAGTTACTCGCTAGCCTACAATGAGCAGTTCTTC. This gives the protein CASSYSLAYNEQFF.

The rearrangement links TRBV19 to TRBJ1-4; 8 bases fit TRBD1. J gave up 8 bases and V 5 bases, and 16 bases lay outside the gene matches. CDR3 length: 17 residues. CDR1 is LNHDA, CDR2 SQIVND, per germline (reference sequence). DNA for the CDR3: TGTGCCAGTAGTCCATTTGGCATTCAGGGGGCGAGGGAAAAACTGTTTTTT. Its protein product is CASSPFGIQGAREKLFF.

The chain employs TRBV10-2 and TRBJ2-5; no clear D. The DNA end is more similar to TRBJ2-7, so the J call may be wrong. The CDR3 length is 15 residues. Germline V CDR1 and CDR2: WSHSY, SAAADI. Written as DNA, the CDR3 is TGCGCCAGCACCGCCGAGCAACAGCTCGCGTACGAGCAGTACTTC. Its protein product is CASTAEQQLAYEQYF.

To note about this clone: Additional DNA sequences in this sample encode the identical CDR3. The genes are TRBV7-3 and TRBJ2-7, with TRBD1 as a possible D gene (6 bases). This CDR3 has 15 amino acids. Trimming took off 4 bases at V and 7 bases at J, with 20 bases between the two ends. Germline V lookup: CDR1 SGHTA, CDR2 FQGTGA. CDR3 loop: CASSSTPRGQSEQYF. CDR3 nucleotide sequence: TGTGCCAGCAGCTCTACTCCGAGGGGACAATCGGAGCAGTACTTC.

For the CDR3, the DNA is TGTGCCAGCAGCTGGGGGCCCCGGTACAATGAGCAGTTCTTC. Protein product: CASSWGPRYNEQFF. The rearrangement uses TRBV11-2 and TRBJ2-1; D is perhaps TRBD1 (6 bases). The CDR3 is made up of 14 amino acids. Per germline, CDR1 SGHAT and CDR2 FQNNGV. V was cut by 4 bases and J by 4 bases, with 11 bases left in between.

This chain uses TRBV7-6 with TRBJ2-7; TRBD1 matches 9 bases. Germline V gene sequence: CDR1 SGHVS, CDR2 FNYEAQ. V gave up 5 bases and J gave up 3 bases; unmatched junction bases: 2. This CDR3 contains 13 residues. The CDR3 sequence is CASSTGQGYEQYF. The CDR3 nucleotides read TGTGCCAGCAGCACGGGACAGGGCTACGAGCAGTACTTC.

The chain employs TRBV7-9 and TRBJ1-1; D remains ambiguous. The germline gives CDR1 SEHNR, CDR2 FQNEAQ (reference sequence). The CDR3 has 14 amino acids. The V and J ends lost 5 bases and 0 bases respectively, with 10 bases between them. The CDR3 here is CASSNRLMNTEAFF. The DNA for the CDR3 is TGTGCCAGCAGCAACCGACTGATGAACACTGAAGCTTTCTTT.

The rearrangement uses TRBV7-6 and TRBJ2-7, with TRBD1 identical over 7 bases. Per germline, CDR1 SGHVS and CDR2 FNYEAQ. V dropped 2 bases and J dropped 5; count of bases not matched to a gene: 15. The CDR3 runs to 17 residues. CDR3 DNA: TGTGCCAGCAGCTTATTAGGGGGCGCCAGGGTAGCGAACGAGCAGTACTTC. This sequence encodes CASSLLGGARVANEQYF. Variable domain in full (rest from reference TRBV7-6 and TRBJ2-7): GAGVSQSPRYKVTKRGQDVALRCDPISGHVSLYWYRQALGQGPEFLTYFNYEAQQDKSGLPNDRFSAERPEGSISTLTIQRTEQRDSAMYRCASSLLGGARVANEQYFGPGTRLTVT.

This rearrangement joins TRBV4-1 to TRBJ1-1; D remains ambiguous. The CDR3 covers 14 residues. The V gene lost 1 base and the J gene lost 7 bases, with 13 bases spanning the gap. Germline V lookup: CDR1 MGHRA, CDR2 YSYEKL. In DNA form, the CDR3 reads TGCGCCAGCAGCCAAGCCCTTCCGGTCGGTGAAGCTTTCTTT. As protein: CASSQALPVGEAFF.

The chain carries TRBV27 and TRBJ2-7; D gene ambiguous. The ends were cut back, 6 bases at V and 0 bases at J, with 18 bases in the middle. Germline V gene data show CDR1 as MNHEY and CDR2 as SMNVEV (reference sequence). This CDR3 region has 16 residues. The CDR3 protein is CASSPLSTQGSYEQYF. The CDR3, as DNA: TGTGCCAGCAGCCCCCTTTCGACTCAAGGCTCCTACGAGCAGTACTTC.

The gene calls are TRBV5-1 and TRBJ2-3, with 12 bases lining up with TRBD2. V trimming: 4 bases; J trimming: 4 bases; junction bases outside the gene matches: 7. Germline CDR1 reads SGHRS; CDR2 reads YFSETQ. The CDR3 spans 16 residues. CDR3 in amino acids: CASSTRLAGVADTQYF. CDR3 coding DNA: TGCGCCAGCAGCACCCGACTAGCGGGAGTGGCAGATACGCAGTATTTT.

The chain links TRBV19 to TRBJ1-2; D perhaps matches TRBD1 (5 bases). V lost 3 bases and J lost 6, with 8 bases in between. The CDR3 has 12 residues. Germline CDR1 LNHDA, CDR2 SQIVND (reference sequence). CDR3 DNA: TGTGCCAGTAGTATGGGACTTAATGGCTACACCTTC. Translation gives CASSMGLNGYTF.

This clone was seen a handful of times. The V call is TRBV29-1, the J call TRBJ2-7, with D maybe TRBD2 (5 bases). Trimming pared 0 bases from V and 1 base from J, leaving 10 bases between. This CDR3 spans 14 amino acids. From germline, CDR1 is SQVTM and CDR2 ANQGSEA. This chain's CDR3 is CSVEDPGKSYEQYF. Here the CDR3 DNA reads TGCAGCGTTGAAGACCCCGGGAAGTCCTACGAGCAGTACTTC.

The chain uses TRBV5-8 and TRBJ1-5, with D possibly matching TRBD1 (5 bases). V shed 1 base and J shed 12 bases, with 8 bases lying between them. This CDR3 has 11 amino acids. Germline V CDR1 and CDR2: SGHTS, YDEGEE. CDR3 nucleotides: TGTGCCAGCAGCTTGTGGGGGGGCCAGCATTTT. This encodes CASSLWGGQHF. Based on the CDR3 plus reference TRBV5-8 and TRBJ1-5, the full variable domain is EAGVTQSPTHLIKTRGQQATLRCSPISGHTSVYWYQQALGLGLQFLLWYDEGEERNRGNFPPRFSGRQFPNYSSELNVNALELEDSALYLCASSLWGGQHFGDGTRLSIL.

This clone was seen once. The genes are TRBV9 and TRBJ2-2, with TRBD2 matching over 7 bases. CDR1 and CDR2 (germline): SGDLS, YYNGEE. V lost 0 bases to trimming and J lost 5 bases; unmatched junction nucleotides: 13. The CDR3 runs to 18 residues. The CDR3 here is CASSVEREEPIRTGELFF. The CDR3 bases are TGTGCCAGCAGCGTAGAGCGGGAAGAGCCCATTCGAACCGGGGAGCTGTTTTTT.

The rearrangement joins TRBV28 to TRBJ1-5, with 7 bases that match TRBD1. The CDR3 is 13 residues long. Germline assignment: CDR1 MDHEN and CDR2 SYDVKM. The V and J ends lost 5 bases and 6 bases, in that order; junction bases with no gene match: 4. CDR3: CASSATGSQPQHF. The CDR3 DNA follows: TGTGCCAGCAGTGCGACAGGGAGTCAGCCCCAGCATTTT.

This clone was seen only once. The CDR3 coding sequence is TGTGCCAGCAGCGCGAGGGGACACGAGCAGTTCTTC. Translated, it gives CASSARGHEQFF. The chain has TRBV9 and TRBJ2-1; a possible D gene is TRBD1 (6 bases). The V and J ends lost 3 bases and 10 bases respectively, with 11 bases between them. Germline V gives CDR1 SGDLS, CDR2 YYNGEE. The CDR3 length is 12 residues.

The chain uses TRBV9 and TRBJ1-3, with D unresolved. This CDR3 has 14 residues. Trimming cost V 0 bases and J 0 bases, with 4 bases left between them. Germline V gene data show CDR1 as SGDLS and CDR2 as YYNGEE. The CDR3: CASSVGSSGNTIYF. CDR3 sequence (DNA): TGTGCCAGCAGCGTAGGGAGCTCTGGAAACACCATATATTTT.